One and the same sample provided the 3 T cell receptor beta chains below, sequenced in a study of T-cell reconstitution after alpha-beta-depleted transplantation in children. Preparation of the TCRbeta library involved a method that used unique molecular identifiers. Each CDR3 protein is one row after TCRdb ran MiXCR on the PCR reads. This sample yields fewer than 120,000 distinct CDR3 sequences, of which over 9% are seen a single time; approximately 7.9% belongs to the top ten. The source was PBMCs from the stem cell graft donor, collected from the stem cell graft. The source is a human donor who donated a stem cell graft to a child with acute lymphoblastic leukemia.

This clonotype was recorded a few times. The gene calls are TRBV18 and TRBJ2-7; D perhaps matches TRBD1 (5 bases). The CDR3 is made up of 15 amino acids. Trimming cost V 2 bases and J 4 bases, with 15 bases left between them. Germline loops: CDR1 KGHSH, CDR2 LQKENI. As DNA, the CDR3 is TGTGCCAGCTCACCAGCAGGGTCCCCAGGGTACGAGCAGTACTTC. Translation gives CASSPAGSPGYEQYF. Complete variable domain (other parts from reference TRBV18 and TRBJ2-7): NAGVMQNPRHLVRRRGQEARLRCSPMKGHSHVYWYRQLPEEGLKFMVYLQKENIIDESGMPKERFSAEFPKEGPSILRIQQVVRGDSAAYFCASSPAGSPGYEQYFGPGTRLTVT.

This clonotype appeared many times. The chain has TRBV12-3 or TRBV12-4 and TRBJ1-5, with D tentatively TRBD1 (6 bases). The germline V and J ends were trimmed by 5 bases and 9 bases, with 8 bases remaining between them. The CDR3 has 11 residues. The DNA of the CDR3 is TGTGCCAGCAGTGGGGGCGGGCCCCAGCATTTT. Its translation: CASSGGGPQHF.

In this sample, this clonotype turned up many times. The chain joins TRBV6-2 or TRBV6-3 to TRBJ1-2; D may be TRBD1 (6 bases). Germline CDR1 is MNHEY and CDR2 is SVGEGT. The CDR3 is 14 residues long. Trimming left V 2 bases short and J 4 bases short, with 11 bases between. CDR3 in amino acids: CASSYRTVLYGYTF. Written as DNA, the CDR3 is TGTGCCAGCAGTTACCGGACAGTCCTCTATGGCTACACCTTC.